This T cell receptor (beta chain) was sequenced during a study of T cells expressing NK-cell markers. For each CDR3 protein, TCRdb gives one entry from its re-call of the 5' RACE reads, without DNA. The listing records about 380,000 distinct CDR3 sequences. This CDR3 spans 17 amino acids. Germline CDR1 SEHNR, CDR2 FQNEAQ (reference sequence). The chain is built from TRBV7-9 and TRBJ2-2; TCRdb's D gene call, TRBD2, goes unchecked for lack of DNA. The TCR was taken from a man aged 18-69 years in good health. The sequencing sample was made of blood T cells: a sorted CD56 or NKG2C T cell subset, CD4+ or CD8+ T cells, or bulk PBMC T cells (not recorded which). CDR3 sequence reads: CASSLKWGTSGPGELFF.